This T cell receptor (beta chain) is drawn from a study of T cell repertoires in cytomegalovirus infection. Study context: Both recently identified HLA-C-restricted and well-studied HLA-B-restricted CMV epitopes were used in the study.

One entry per CDR3 protein, called by TCRdb with MiXCR from the reads. The sample has about 830,000 distinct CDR3 sequences, 30% to 35% seen once. The germline V gene encodes CDR1 LNHDA and CDR2 SQIVND (reference sequence). The CDR3 runs 17 residues. Unmatched junction bases numbered 13, after V lost 5 bases and J lost 5 bases. In regard to this clonotype: Its antigen is not known.

The specimen was cultured CD8+ T cells from PBMCs, collected from culture after CMV antigen stimulation. This sequence originates from a human donor in good health (CMV status not recorded). Some clones in this sample may be carry-over from other donors' samples. The V and J genes are TRBV19 and TRBJ1-1; TRBD1 matches 11 bases. Here the CDR3 DNA reads TGTGCCAGTAGTCCCTTCGGACAGGGGGCGAAGAGAACTGAAGCTTTCTTT. Translated, it gives CASSPFGQGAKRTEAFF.